This section outlines one T cell receptor (beta chain) sequence together with its context. The antigen remains undetermined. The data derive from a study of shared clonotypes between healthy human individuals. Study-level background: For every donor, three CD4 naive, three CD4 memory, two CD8 naive and one CD8 memory plates were used.

V was clipped by 7 bases and J by 8 bases, with 15 bases between them. Germline loops: CDR1 MNHNY, CDR2 SVGAGI (reference sequence). CDR3 length: 13 amino acids. Study-level findings and limits: Several donors had roughly 5% of their naive CD4 clonotypes in common.

The assay was run at deep level. In the sorted-subset replicate PCRs, 150 to 200 ng DNA, around 30,000 T cell genomes, was used. Generated by immunoSEQ multiplex PCR, the TCRdb table keeps only in-frame clones and is missing some. The sample holds over a million clones, 95% to 99% seen once. This clonotype was sampled from a man aged 30-40 years in good health. This sequence joins TRBV6-6 and TRBJ2-1; TRBD1 might be the D (6 bases). Sequenced material: naive CD4+ T cells sorted from blood. Sample subset: CD45RA+ positively selected. In DNA form, the CDR3 reads TGTGCCAGCATGACAGGCCCCTTGGATGAGCAGTTCTTC. Translating it yields CASMTGPLDEQFF.